These T cell receptor beta chains were read from a single sample in a study of beta chain features in type 1 diabetes. Profiling relied on immunoSEQ multiplex PCR, and the TCRdb table lists in-frame clones only, not all of them. The data contain tens of thousands of clones, about 65% of them singletons. Sequencing was done on a sample of Tregs from blood. The source is a woman aged 25 to 39 in good health. The CDR3 runs from the conserved cysteine through the conserved F or W. A D gene is named only where the DNA matches it firmly. Not every row has a clone size; where given, it reads once, few, many or a size class.

.,15,TRBJ2-5,.,TRBV5-1,CASSLTAGLQETQYF,TGCGCCAGCAGCCTTACGGCGGGCCTCCAAGAGACCCAGTACTTC
TRBD1,13,TRBJ2-7,few,TRBV7-2,CASSRDRMDEQYF,TGTGCCAGCAGTCGGGACAGGATGGACGAGCAGTACTTC
TRBD2,16,TRBJ2-1,.,TRBV18,CASSPPVPLAGDEQFF,TGTGCCAGCTCACCACCGGTCCCACTAGCGGGAGACGAGCAGTTCTTC
.,11,TRBJ1-1,.,TRBV5-1,CASRHNTEAFF,TGCGCCAGCAGACACAACACTGAAGCTTTCTTT
TRBD1,15,TRBJ1-4,.,TRBV4-1,CASSLRGQTNEKLFF,TGCGCCAGCAGCCTCAGGGGGCAAACTAATGAAAAACTGTTTTTT
TRBD2,14,TRBJ2-1,few,TRBV7-2,CASRASGYYNEQFF,TGTGCCAGCAGAGCTAGCGGATACTACAATGAGCAGTTCTTC
TRBD1,14,TRBJ1-2,.,TRBV2,CASRRQGILSGYTF,TGTGCCAGCAGACGACAGGGCATTCTTTCTGGCTACACCTTC
.,13,TRBJ1-2,.,TRBV11-1,CASSFSANYGYTF,TGTGCCAGCAGCTTTTCAGCGAACTATGGCTACACCTTC
TRBD2,15,TRBJ2-1,.,TRBV5-1,CASSLTSGRFNEQFF,TGCGCCAGCAGCTTGACTAGCGGGAGATTTAATGAGCAGTTCTTC
.,12,TRBJ2-5,.,TRBV29-1,CSVVGSGETQYF,TGCAGCGTTGTCGGGAGCGGGGAGACCCAGTACTTC
TRBD2,14,TRBJ2-1,.,TRBV9,CASSTAGGPREQFF,TGTGCCAGCTCCACGGCGGGAGGGCCGCGGGAGCAGTTCTTC
TRBD1,16,TRBJ1-5,.,TRBV19,CASSYPGQGGNQPQHF,TGTGCCAGTAGTTATCCAGGACAGGGAGGCAATCAGCCCCAGCATTTT
TRBD1,16,TRBJ1-2,.,TRBV19,CASSTGPGTGNYGYTF,TGTGCCAGTAGTACCGGTCCCGGGACAGGGAACTATGGCTACACCTTC
TRBD2,16,TRBJ2-1,few,TRBV4-3,CASSQTSGPPRSEQFF,TGCGCCAGCAGCCAAACTAGCGGTCCCCCCAGAAGTGAGCAGTTCTTC
.,14,TRBJ2-4,.,TRBV5-8,CASSPGGRGNIQYF,TGTGCCAGCAGCCCCGGGGGGCGCGGGAACATTCAGTACTTC
TRBD2,16,TRBJ2-5,.,TRBV25-1,CASSELRGRLRETQYF,TGTGCCAGCAGTGAGTTGCGCGGGAGGTTGCGGGAGACCCAGTACTTC
.,13,TRBJ1-3,.,TRBV29-1,CSVERGSGNTIYF,TGCAGCGTTGAACGAGGTTCTGGAAACACCATATATTTT